This record covers a single TCR beta chain. Its antigen is unidentified. This specimen belongs to a study of lymphopenia after photon versus proton radiotherapy. Regarding the study as a whole: Larger post-nadir TCR diversity loss correlated inversely with survival in deceased patients. Post-nadir diversity loss with photons came from oligoclonal expansion, particularly CD8+ Temra cells.

Some clones are missing from TCRdb's copy, which holds only in-frame ones; the method was immunoSEQ multiplex PCR. This sample has about 26,000 clones; around 85% occur once, and the top ten carry under 6.5%. The CDR3 totals 11 residues. The V end was cut by 3 bases, the J end by 5 bases, with 4 bases between. Germline-derived CDR1 and CDR2 are SGHAT and FQNNGV. This clonotype was obtained from a man younger than 45 with gastric cancer. The sequences come from peripheral blood, collected from a patient treated with photon-based radiotherapy. This chain connects TRBV11-2 to TRBJ2-5; D not certain. Here the CDR3 DNA reads TGTGCCAGCAGCTTTAGCGAGACCCAGTACTTC. As protein: CASSFSETQYF.